These 20 T cell receptor beta chains originate from one sample sequenced in a study of a mutant IDH1 vaccine in newly diagnosed glioma. Described time point: week 23, last vaccination. Each dose delivered 300 ug of mutant IDH1 20-mer peptide subcutaneously with imiquimod. Their antigens are not known. The protocol was immunoSEQ multiplex PCR, while the TCRdb copy is restricted to in-frame clones and leaves out a portion. The sample lists about 56,000 clones; over 80% were seen once. This material consisted of PBMCs, taken from a glioma patient whose treatment included an IDH1 peptide vaccine. The receptors were sampled from a man aged 35-49 years with glioma.

This clone was detected a few times. The chain is built from TRBV14 and TRBJ1-2, with 8 nucleotides matching TRBD1. From germline, CDR1 is SGHDN and CDR2 FVKESK. V lost 4 bases and J lost 7; bases outside the gene matches: 5. CDR3 length equals 13 residues. The CDR3 sequence: CASSRTGTAGYTF. Written as DNA, the CDR3 is TGTGCCAGCAGCCGGACAGGGACGGCTGGCTACACCTTC.

This clone turned up a few times. The CDR3 bases are TGTGCCAGCAGCTTGACCCTCAGGACTAGCGGGTGGGTGGAGACCCAGTACTTC. Its translation: CASSLTLRTSGWVETQYF. The chain employs TRBV5-4 and TRBJ2-5, with 11 bases lining up with TRBD2. The CDR3 contains 18 residues. V lost 1 base to trimming and J lost 5 bases; unmatched junction nucleotides: 13. The germline gives CDR1 SGHNT, CDR2 YYREEE (reference sequence).

The chain couples TRBV27 to TRBJ2-7; the D gene is possibly TRBD2 (6 bases). Germline V lookup: CDR1 MNHEY, CDR2 SMNVEV (reference sequence). The CDR3 consists of 14 residues. Trimming took 3 bases from V and 5 from J, leaving 14 bases between them. The CDR3 DNA is TGTGCCAGCAGTTTCGGAGGGAGGATCCACGAGCAGTACTTC. This sequence encodes CASSFGGRIHEQYF.

The chain uses TRBV4-1 and TRBJ2-7, with no clear D. V shed 1 base and J shed 7 bases, with 11 bases lying between them. Looked up from germline, CDR1 is MGHRA and CDR2 is YSYEKL. This CDR3 is 13 amino acids long. The CDR3 here is CASSQVKSREQYF. The CDR3 bases are TGCGCCAGCAGCCAAGTAAAGAGCCGGGAGCAGTACTTC.

The genes are TRBV6-1 and TRBJ1-4; tentative D call: TRBD1 (5 bases). The CDR3 contains 14 residues. V lost 7 bases and J lost 0, with 9 bases in between. The germline V gene encodes CDR1 MNHNS and CDR2 SASEGT. CDR3 DNA: TGTGCCAGCACTCAGGGCACAACTAATGAAAAACTGTTTTTT. Amino acids: CASTQGTTNEKLFF.

The chain carries TRBV6-5 and TRBJ2-1; the D gene is possibly TRBD2 (6 bases). Trimming stripped 7 bases from V and 5 bases from J, with 15 bases between. Looked up from germline, CDR1 is MNHEY and CDR2 is SVGAGI. The CDR3 length is 14 residues. CDR3 coding DNA: TGTGCCAGCACAACCTACGGGACTCACAATGAGCAGTTCTTC. It is translated as CASTTYGTHNEQFF.

The chain has TRBV11-2 and TRBJ2-7, with 14 nucleotides matching TRBD2. The germline CDR1 and CDR2 sequences are SGHAT and FQNNGV. V shed 2 bases, J shed 4 bases, and the junction held 4 bases outside the gene matches. This CDR3 is 16 amino acids long. CDR3 sequence reads: CASSLLGTSGSYEQYF. DNA for the CDR3: TGTGCCAGCAGCTTATTGGGGACTAGCGGGAGTTACGAGCAGTACTTC.

The chain uses TRBV2 and TRBJ2-7, with a possible D match to TRBD1 (6 bases). V shed 6 bases and J shed 1 base, with 13 bases lying between them. The CDR3 covers 14 residues. The germline CDR1 and CDR2 sequences are SNHLY and FYNNEI. This CDR3 reads CASSGRGISYEQYF. DNA of the CDR3: TGTGCCAGCAGCGGTAGGGGGATTTCCTACGAGCAGTACTTC. Variable domain in full (rest from reference TRBV2 and TRBJ2-7): EPEVTQTPSHQVTQMGQEVILRCVPISNHLYFYWYRQILGQKVEFLVSFYNNEISEKSEIFDDQFSVERPDGSNFTLKIRSTKLEDSAMYFCASSGRGISYEQYFGPGTRLTVT.

The rearrangement links TRBV25-1 to TRBJ1-2; a weak D match, TRBD1 (6 bases). The CDR3 loop spans 13 amino acids. V was clipped by 8 bases and J by 1 base, with 11 bases between them. CDR1 and CDR2 (germline): MGHDK, SYGVNS. The CDR3: CASAQGGNYGYTF. The CDR3 region has the DNA TGTGCCAGCGCCCAAGGGGGTAACTATGGCTACACCTTC.

The chain combines TRBV5-4 with TRBJ1-1; possible D gene TRBD1, 5 bases. Trimming took off 0 bases at V and 1 base at J, with 16 bases between the two ends. Germline CDR1 reads SGHNT; CDR2 reads YYREEE (reference sequence). CDR3 length: 17 residues. Here the CDR3 DNA reads TGTGCCAGCAGCTTGGGGGGGTCCCCTCGTTGGAACACTGAAGCTTTCTTT. Translating gives CASSLGGSPRWNTEAFF.

The chain links TRBV29-1 to TRBJ2-3; 11 nucleotides line up with TRBD2. Losses at the gene ends were 5 bases for V and 2 bases for J; bases not matched to a gene: 3. Germline CDR1 SQVTM, CDR2 ANQGSEA. The length of the CDR3 is 14 residues. The CDR3 here is CSVRLAGTTDTQYF. In DNA form, the CDR3 reads TGCAGCGTTCGACTAGCGGGGACCACAGATACGCAGTATTTT.

The chain couples TRBV5-1 to TRBJ1-1, with a possible D match to TRBD1 (5 bases). CDR3 length: 14 amino acids. Looked up from germline, CDR1 is SGHRS and CDR2 is YFSETQ. Between the trimmed V and J ends, which lost 3 bases and 6 bases, there was a span of 15 bases. The CDR3 DNA is TGCGCCAGCAGCTGGGACGGAGGTGCGGCTGAAGCTTTCTTT. This encodes CASSWDGGAAEAFF.

The rearrangement uses TRBV7-2 and TRBJ2-7; 9 bases agree with TRBD2. From germline, CDR1 is SGHTA and CDR2 FQGNSA. J lost 6 bases, V lost 5 bases, and 8 bases had no gene match. The CDR3 loop spans 14 amino acids. The CDR3 DNA follows: TGTGCCAGCAGCATAAGAGGAGCGGGAGGCGAGCAGTACTTC. This sequence encodes CASSIRGAGGEQYF.

The chain links TRBV6-6 to TRBJ2-1; TRBD2 matches 8 bases. Germline loops: CDR1 MNHNY, CDR2 SVGAGI (reference sequence). The CDR3 loop spans 16 amino acids. V was pared by 0 bases and J by 5 bases, with 6 bases of the junction left unmatched. CDR3 sequence (DNA): TGTGCCAGCAGTTACTCGAGGGGTAGCGGGGACAATGAGCAGTTCTTC. This sequence encodes CASSYSRGSGDNEQFF.

The V call is TRBV6-6, the J call TRBJ2-7, with D perhaps TRBD2 (6 bases). Trimming removed 7 bases from V and 6 bases from J, with 13 bases in between. CDR1 is MNHNY, CDR2 SVGAGI, per germline (reference sequence). CDR3 length equals 12 residues. The CDR3 nucleotides read TGTGCCAGCAAGGACGGGAGAAGCGAGCAGTACTTC. Residues: CASKDGRSEQYF.

V usage is TRBV2 and J usage is TRBJ1-5; D not resolved. From germline, CDR1 is SNHLY and CDR2 FYNNEI. The CDR3 totals 13 residues. The V and J ends lost 3 bases and 7 bases respectively, with 10 bases between them. The CDR3 reads CASSDTSYQPQHF. DNA for the CDR3: TGTGCCAGCAGTGACACTAGTTACCAGCCCCAGCATTTT.

This clone was observed a single time. The chain carries TRBV5-1 and TRBJ2-7, with 10 bases identical to TRBD2. Losses at the gene ends were 3 bases for V and 0 bases for J; bases not matched to a gene: 3. This CDR3 comprises 15 residues. Germline V CDR1 and CDR2: SGHRS, YFSETQ. The CDR3 here is CASSWGLANSYEQYF. The CDR3 DNA follows: TGCGCCAGCAGCTGGGGACTAGCGAACTCCTACGAGCAGTACTTC.

The J gene is TRBJ2-3, the V gene TRBV27; 8 bases fit TRBD2. Trimming took 8 bases from V and 5 from J; bases not matched to a gene: 15. Germline V gives CDR1 MNHEY, CDR2 SMNVEV (reference sequence). The CDR3 consists of 16 residues. In nucleotides, the CDR3 is TGTGCCAGCGCAAAGGGGATTGGGACTAGAGAAGATACGCAGTATTTT. This encodes CASAKGIGTREDTQYF.

The chain combines TRBV25-1 with TRBJ2-3; D not certain. The V gene's germline CDR1 is MGHDK and CDR2 SYGVNS. Trimming took 3 bases from V and 3 from J, leaving 7 bases between them. The CDR3 spans 13 residues. CDR3 DNA: TGTGCCAGCAGTGATGCCGGGACAGATACGCAGTATTTT. Protein: CASSDAGTDTQYF.

The chain has TRBV19 and TRBJ2-7; the D gene is possibly TRBD1 (6 bases). Trimming took 3 bases from V and 3 from J, leaving 24 bases between them. Germline CDR1 is LNHDA and CDR2 is SQIVND (reference sequence). This CDR3 region has 18 residues. DNA of the CDR3: TGTGCCAGTAGTATCTACCTCCCTACAGGGACGGAACTCTACGAGCAGTACTTC. Residues: CASSIYLPTGTELYEQYF.